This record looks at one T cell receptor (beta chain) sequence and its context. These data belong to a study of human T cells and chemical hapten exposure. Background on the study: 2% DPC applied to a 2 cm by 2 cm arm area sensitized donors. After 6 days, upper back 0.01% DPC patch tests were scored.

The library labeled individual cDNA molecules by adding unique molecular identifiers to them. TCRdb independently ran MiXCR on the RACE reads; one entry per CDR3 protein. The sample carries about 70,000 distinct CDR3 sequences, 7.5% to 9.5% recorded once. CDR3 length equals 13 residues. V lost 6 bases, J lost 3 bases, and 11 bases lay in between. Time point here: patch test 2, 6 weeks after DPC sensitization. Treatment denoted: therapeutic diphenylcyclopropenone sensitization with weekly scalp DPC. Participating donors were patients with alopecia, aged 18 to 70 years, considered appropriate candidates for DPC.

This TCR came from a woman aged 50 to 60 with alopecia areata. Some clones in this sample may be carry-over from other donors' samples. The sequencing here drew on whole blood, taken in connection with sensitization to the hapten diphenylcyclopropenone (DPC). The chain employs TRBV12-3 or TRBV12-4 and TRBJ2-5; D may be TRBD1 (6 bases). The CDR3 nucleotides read TGTGCCAGCAGCCAGACAGGAGAAGAGACCCAGTACTTC. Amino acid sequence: CASSQTGEETQYF.